This T cell receptor (beta chain) originates from a study of molecular identifiers for immune sequencing clone quantification. It was with previously described methods and listed TCR primers that bulk TCR libraries were made. TCRdb reprocessed the PCR reads via MiXCR and lists one record per CDR3 protein. Of 350,000 or so distinct CDR3 sequences listed, 20% to 25% were seen once; the top ten hold under 0.95%. With regard to this clonotype: Antigen: not known.

Trimming took off 0 bases at V and 6 bases at J, with 12 bases between the two ends. The germline gives CDR1 SGDLS, CDR2 YYNGEE. The CDR3 is 14 amino acids. General study findings and limits: Effector cells had over 99% of their molecules in clones above 20 RNA copies, while naive cells had under 1%. Should identical TCR molecules share a barcode, the sizes of highly expanded clones could be underestimated.

This clonotype was obtained from a human donor in good health. Some libraries in this study had Jurkat cell RNA spiked in. Sequenced material: naive CD8+ T cells from blood, with Jurkat cell RNA spiked in. Subset described: FACS-sorted CD8+CD4-CCR7+CD45RA+ naive T cells. The V call is TRBV9, the J call TRBJ1-1; D is perhaps TRBD1 (6 bases). For the CDR3, the DNA is TGTGCCAGCAGCGTAGCAGGGGATAACGCTGAAGCTTTCTTT. It encodes CASSVAGDNAEAFF.